Following are 13 T cell receptor beta chains from one sample sequenced in a study of cytomegalovirus exposure and HLA in healthy donors. This PCR relied on a set of 60 Vbeta primers and 13 Jbeta primers. Assay used: immunoSEQ multiplex PCR; TCRdb lists only in-frame clones, some missing. Of under 200,000 clones detected, about 72% appear once; the ten largest clones hold 2% to 2.5%. Material for sequencing was PBMCs. The receptors originated from a man aged 50 to 60 in good health and CMV-seropositive.

This chain joins TRBV20-1 and TRBJ1-1; D is perhaps TRBD1 (5 bases). This CDR3 comprises 11 residues. V was pared by 3 bases and J by 10 bases, with 12 bases between. Germline V CDR1 and CDR2: DFQATT, SNEGSKA (reference sequence). The CDR3 loop reads CSASLGGGAFF. For the CDR3, the DNA is TGCAGTGCTAGTCTGGGGGGTGGAGCTTTCTTT.

This clone was observed a single time. The rearrangement uses TRBV6-5 and TRBJ2-3, with 11 bases identical to TRBD2. CDR3 size: 15 residues. Looked up from germline, CDR1 is MNHEY and CDR2 is SVGAGI. V trimming: 4 bases; J trimming: 3 bases; junction bases outside the gene matches: 3. The CDR3 sequence: CASSLAGGPTDTQYF. CDR3 in DNA: TGTGCCAGCAGTTTAGCGGGGGGGCCTACAGATACGCAGTATTTT.

The V call is TRBV10-3, the J call TRBJ2-6, with TRBD1 matching over 9 bases. J lost 3 bases, V lost 8 bases, and 5 bases had no gene match. This CDR3 is built from 15 residues. Germline V CDR1 and CDR2: ENHRY, SYGVKD. CDR3 sequence reads: CAIGTGNNGANVLTF. In DNA, the CDR3 is TGTGCCATCGGGACAGGGAATAATGGGGCCAACGTCCTGACTTTC.

The V and J genes are TRBV4-1 and TRBJ2-5; 9 bases match TRBD2. Germline CDR1 and CDR2: MGHRA and YSYEKL. CDR3 length equals 14 residues. J gave up 5 bases and V 0 bases, and 1 base lay outside the gene matches. As DNA, the CDR3 is TGCGCCAGCAGCCAAGATGGACTAGCGGAGACCCAGTACTTC. It yields the protein CASSQDGLAETQYF.

As for this clone: One end of the junction is discordant with germline, which a read error may explain. This chain uses TRBV7-9 with TRBJ2-7; possible D gene TRBD2, 5 bases. The CDR3 has 14 residues. Germline-derived CDR1 and CDR2 are SEHNR and FQNEAQ (reference sequence). Written as DNA, the CDR3 is TGTGCCAGCAGAGGCGGGCTTCCGGCCTACGAGCAGTGCTTC. Its protein product is CASRGGLPAYEQCF.

This chain uses TRBV18 with TRBJ2-3; 7 bases align to TRBD1. Germline loops: CDR1 KGHSH, CDR2 LQKENI. Trimming at V came to 1 base and at J to 5 bases, leaving 6 bases not matched to a gene. CDR3 length: 15 residues. The CDR3 DNA reads as TGTGCCAGCTCACCACGTCTCCAGGGGGAAGATACGCAGTATTTT. Amino acids: CASSPRLQGEDTQYF. The complete variable domain, with remaining parts taken from reference TRBV18 and TRBJ2-3, reads NAGVMQNPRHLVRRRGQEARLRCSPMKGHSHVYWYRQLPEEGLKFMVYLQKENIIDESGMPKERFSAEFPKEGPSILRIQQVVRGDSAAYFCASSPRLQGEDTQYFGPGTRLTVL.

The chain carries TRBV20-1 and TRBJ1-1; D is possibly TRBD1 (5 bases). Trimming removed 3 bases at V and 10 bases at J, with 12 bases between. Germline lookup yields CDR1 DFQATT and CDR2 SNEGSKA (reference sequence). The CDR3 covers 11 residues. The CDR3 bases are TGCAGTGCTAGTACCCAGGGTCCAGCTTTCTTT. Amino acid sequence: CSASTQGPAFF.

This clone is a singleton in its sample. The chain couples TRBV9 to TRBJ1-5, with D perhaps matching TRBD1 (5 bases). From germline, CDR1 is SGDLS and CDR2 YYNGEE. This CDR3 has 16 amino acids. V lost 7 bases, J lost 0 bases, and 17 bases lay in between. The CDR3 is CASSRDGAYSNQPQHF. CDR3 nucleotide sequence: TGTGCCAGCTCCAGGGATGGGGCTTATAGCAATCAGCCCCAGCATTTT. Together with reference TRBV9 and TRBJ1-5, the CDR3 gives the full variable domain: DSGVTQTPKHLITATGQRVTLRCSPRSGDLSVYWYQQSLDQGLQFLIQYYNGEERAKGNILERFSAQQFPDLHSELNLSSLELGDSALYFCASSRDGAYSNQPQHFGDGTRLSIL.

With regard to this clone: The sample carries other DNA sequences with the same CDR3. This chain joins TRBV4-1 and TRBJ2-3; tentative D call: TRBD2 (6 bases). CDR1 and CDR2 from the germline V gene are MGHRA and YSYEKL. The CDR3 length is 15 residues. V was cut by 5 bases and J by 2 bases, with 14 bases left in between. The CDR3 loop reads CASSSRAGTTDTQYF. The CDR3, as DNA: TGCGCCAGCAGCTCTCGGGCGGGGACCACAGATACGCAGTATTTT.

CDR3 in DNA: TGCGCCAGCAGCTTGGTAGCGGGGGGACCCAGCACAGATACGCAGTATTTT. It encodes CASSLVAGGPSTDTQYF. This chain uses TRBV5-1 with TRBJ2-3, with 10 nucleotides matching TRBD2. Trimming at V came to 0 bases and at J to 0 bases, leaving 4 bases not matched to a gene. The CDR3 sequence is 17 residues long. The V gene's germline CDR1 is SGHRS and CDR2 YFSETQ.

On this clone itself: A junction end diverges from the germline sequence, so it may reflect a read error. This chain joins TRBV14 and TRBJ1-1; the D is unclear. The V gene's germline CDR1 is SGHDN and CDR2 FVKESK. This CDR3 comprises 11 residues. This CDR3 is CASSQGREAFF. The CDR3 DNA is TGTGCCAGCAGCCAAGGAAGAGAAGCTTTCTTC.

This chain connects TRBV11-2 to TRBJ1-4; TRBD1 might be the D (6 bases). Germline V gives CDR1 SGHAT, CDR2 FQNNGV. The CDR3 is made up of 14 amino acids. The V end lost 5 bases, the J end lost 8 bases, and 15 bases lay between the germline ends. CDR3 loop: CASSHTGYREKLFF. CDR3 nucleotide sequence: TGTGCCAGCAGCCATACAGGGTACCGGGAAAAACTGTTTTTT. The entire variable domain, with the rest obtained from reference TRBV11-2 and TRBJ1-4, is as follows: EAGVAQSPRYKIIEKRQSVAFWCNPISGHATLYWYQQILGQGPKLLIQFQNNGVVDDSQLPKDRFSAERLKGVDSTLKIQPAKLEDSAVYLCASSHTGYREKLFFGSGTQLSVL.

The chain links TRBV19 to TRBJ1-4; perhaps TRBD1 as D (6 bases). The CDR3 is made up of 15 amino acids. Germline assignment: CDR1 LNHDA and CDR2 SQIVND (reference sequence). The V end lost 3 bases, the J end lost 5 bases, and 13 bases lay between the germline ends. This chain's CDR3 is CASSIGGGTNEKLFF. CDR3 nucleotide sequence: TGTGCCAGTAGTATTGGCGGGGGCACGAATGAAAAACTGTTTTTT. The full variable domain, completed using reference TRBV19 and TRBJ1-4, is DGGITQSPKYLFRKEGQNVTLSCEQNLNHDAMYWYRQDPGQGLRLIYYSQIVNDFQKGDIAEGYSVSREKKESFPLTVTSAQKNPTAFYLCASSIGGGTNEKLFFGSGTQLSVL.